This TCR beta chain is from a study of long-term antiretroviral therapy in people with HIV. Germline V gene lookup returns CDR1 WSHSY and CDR2 SAAADI. The CDR3 has 11 residues. Trimming shortened V by 5 bases and J by 5 bases, and 6 bases separated the two germline ends. Researchers report immunoSEQ v3.0 was run at survey level. This table comes from immunoSEQ multiplex PCR, and its TCRdb copy is limited to in-frame clones, with some not included. The sample yields some 19,000 clones, roughly 83% seen once. Regarding the study as a whole: Diversity measured after ART increased yet remained under transplant donor controls.

For this clone: The target antigen is unknown.

This specimen consisted of unsorted PBMCs, obtained 0.9 years after starting antiretroviral therapy. V is TRBV10-2 and J is TRBJ2-5, with D possibly being TRBD1 (6 bases). This receptor was taken from a man between 18 and 29 years old with HIV. This CDR3 reads CASSQGETQYF. The CDR3 coding sequence is TGCGCCAGCAGTCAGGGGGAGACCCAGTACTTC.